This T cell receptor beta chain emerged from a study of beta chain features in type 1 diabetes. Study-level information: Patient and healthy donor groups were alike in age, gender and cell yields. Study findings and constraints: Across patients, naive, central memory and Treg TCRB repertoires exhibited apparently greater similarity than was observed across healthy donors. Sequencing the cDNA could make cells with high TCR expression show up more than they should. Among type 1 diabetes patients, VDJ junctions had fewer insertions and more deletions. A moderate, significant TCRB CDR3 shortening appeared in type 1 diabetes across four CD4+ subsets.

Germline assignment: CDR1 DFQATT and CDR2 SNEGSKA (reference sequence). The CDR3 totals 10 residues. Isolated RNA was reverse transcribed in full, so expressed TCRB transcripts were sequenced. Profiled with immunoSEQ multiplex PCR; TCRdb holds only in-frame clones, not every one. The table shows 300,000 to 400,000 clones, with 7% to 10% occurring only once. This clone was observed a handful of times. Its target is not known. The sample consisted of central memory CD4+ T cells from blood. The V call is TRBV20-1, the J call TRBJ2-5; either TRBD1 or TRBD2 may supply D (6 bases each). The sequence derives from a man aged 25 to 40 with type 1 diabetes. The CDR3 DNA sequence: TGCAGGGCGGGACACAGTCCAGGTTACTTC. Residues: CRAGHSPGYF.